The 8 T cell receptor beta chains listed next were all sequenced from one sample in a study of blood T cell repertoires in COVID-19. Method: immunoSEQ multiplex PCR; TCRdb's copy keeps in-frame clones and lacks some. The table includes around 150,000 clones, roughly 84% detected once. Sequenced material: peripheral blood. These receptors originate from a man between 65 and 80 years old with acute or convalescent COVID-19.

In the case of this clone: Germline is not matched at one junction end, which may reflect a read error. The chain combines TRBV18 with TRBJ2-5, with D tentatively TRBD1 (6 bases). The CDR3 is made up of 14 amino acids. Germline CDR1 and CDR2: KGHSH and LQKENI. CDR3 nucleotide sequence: TGTGCCAGCTCACCAGCCGGGACACCCGGTCGAGGGAACTTC. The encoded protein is CASSPAGTPGRGNF. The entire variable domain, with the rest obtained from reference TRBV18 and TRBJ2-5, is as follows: NAGVMQNPRHLVRRRGQEARLRCSPMKGHSHVYWYRQLPEEGLKFMVYLQKENIIDESGMPKERFSAEFPKEGPSILRIQQVVRGDSAAYFCASSPAGTPGRGNFGPGTRLLVL.

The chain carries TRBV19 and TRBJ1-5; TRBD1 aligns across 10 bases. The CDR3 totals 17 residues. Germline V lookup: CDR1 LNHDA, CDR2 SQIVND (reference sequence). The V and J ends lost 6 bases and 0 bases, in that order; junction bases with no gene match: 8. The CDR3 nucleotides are TGTGCCAGTAGCCCTGACAGGGGGCAATATAGCAATCAGCCCCAGCATTTT. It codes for CASSPDRGQYSNQPQHF.

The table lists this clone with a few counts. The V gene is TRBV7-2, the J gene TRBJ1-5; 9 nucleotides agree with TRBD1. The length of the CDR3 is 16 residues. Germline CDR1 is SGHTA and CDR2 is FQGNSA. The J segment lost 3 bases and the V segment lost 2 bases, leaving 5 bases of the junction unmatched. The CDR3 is CASSLLGTGLNQPQHF. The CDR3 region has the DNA TGTGCCAGCAGCTTATTGGGGACAGGGCTCAATCAGCCCCAGCATTTT.

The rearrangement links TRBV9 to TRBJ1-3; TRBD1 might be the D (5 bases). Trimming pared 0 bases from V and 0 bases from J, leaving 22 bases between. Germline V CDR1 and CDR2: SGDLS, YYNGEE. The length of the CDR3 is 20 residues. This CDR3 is CASSVDSGLGFHSSGNTIYF. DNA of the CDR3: TGTGCCAGCAGCGTAGACTCAGGGCTCGGCTTTCACAGCTCTGGAAACACCATATATTTT.

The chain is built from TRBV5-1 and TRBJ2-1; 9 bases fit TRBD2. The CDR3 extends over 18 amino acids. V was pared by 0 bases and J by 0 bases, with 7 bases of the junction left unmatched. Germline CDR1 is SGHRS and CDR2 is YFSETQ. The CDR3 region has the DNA TGCGCCAGCAGCTTGGACCCTAGCGGGATAAGCTCCTACAATGAGCAGTTCTTC. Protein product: CASSLDPSGISSYNEQFF.

The CDR3 region has the DNA TGTGCCAGCAGCCCGGGACAGCTGAACACCGGGGAGCTGTTTTTT. It codes for CASSPGQLNTGELFF. The chain is built from TRBV28 and TRBJ2-2; TRBD1 matches 7 bases. V lost 6 bases to trimming and J lost 1 base; unmatched junction nucleotides: 5. The V gene's germline CDR1 is MDHEN and CDR2 SYDVKM. The CDR3 loop spans 15 amino acids.

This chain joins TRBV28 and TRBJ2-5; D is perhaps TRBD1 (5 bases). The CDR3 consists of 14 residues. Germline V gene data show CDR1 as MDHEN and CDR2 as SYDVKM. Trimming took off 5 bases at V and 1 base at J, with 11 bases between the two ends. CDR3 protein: CASSPLGVQETQYF. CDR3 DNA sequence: TGTGCCAGCAGTCCCCTAGGGGTCCAAGAGACCCAGTACTTC. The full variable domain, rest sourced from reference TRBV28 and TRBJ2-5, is DVKVTQSSRYLVKRTGEKVFLECVQDMDHENMFWYRQDPGLGLRLIYFSYDVKMKEKGDIPEGYSVSREKKERFSLILESASTNQTSMYLCASSPLGVQETQYFGPGTRLLVL.

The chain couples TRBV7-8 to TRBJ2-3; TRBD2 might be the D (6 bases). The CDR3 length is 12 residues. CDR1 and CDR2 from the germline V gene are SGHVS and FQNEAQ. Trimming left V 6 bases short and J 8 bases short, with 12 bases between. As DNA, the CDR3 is TGTGCCAGCAGTTTGGAGGGGAGTACGCAGTATTTT. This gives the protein CASSLEGSTQYF. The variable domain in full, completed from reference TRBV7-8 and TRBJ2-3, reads GAGVSQSPRYKVAKRGQDVALRCDPISGHVSLFWYQQALGQGPEFLTYFQNEAQLDKSGLPSDRFFAERPEGSVSTLKIQRTQQEDSAVYLCASSLEGSTQYFGPGTRLTVL.